This TCR beta chain was observed in a study of PD-1 blockade in classical Hodgkin lymphoma. With no exception, relapse followed autologous stem cell transplantation in all patients, and brentuximab vedotin exposure varied. Complete response, partial response or progressive disease was each patient's best response. The CDR3 runs 14 residues. Trimming left V 5 bases short and J 0 bases short, with 8 bases between. Germline lookup yields CDR1 SGHTA and CDR2 FQGNSA. Notes on the study in general: Complete responders possessed baseline diversity comparable to newly diagnosed patients. Only CD4+ TCR diversity, not CD8+, had risen significantly by C4D1. Before treatment, TCR diversity in newly diagnosed patients was reportedly lower than in healthy donors.

The assay was immunoSEQ multiplex PCR, and TCRdb's table has in-frame clones only and misses some. The repertoire includes approximately 84,000 clones, about nine tenths of them detected once, and 20% to 25% sits in the top ten. As regards this clone: Antigen specificity is unknown.

This clonotype was sampled from a human donor with classical Hodgkin lymphoma. The sequencing used peripheral blood mononuclear cells (PBMCs), collected at baseline. V gene TRBV7-2 combines with J gene TRBJ2-1; D gene uncertain. Here the CDR3 DNA reads TGTGCCAGCAGCCCCGTAGACTCCTACAATGAGCAGTTCTTC. Encoded protein: CASSPVDSYNEQFF.